This TCR beta chain was recorded in a study of cytomegalovirus exposure and HLA in healthy donors. As regards this clone: Its antigen remains unknown.

General study results and limits: Reports credit the classifier with highly specific, highly sensitive diagnosis of cytomegalovirus status. Most TCR beta V segments were productive about 87% or about 30% of the time in an earlier analysis. When a later analysis compared HLA-associated TCR beta chains with equally common others, the HLA-associated chains turned out to be more clonally expanded and to have lower generation probabilities. Among CMV-associated TCR beta chains, most appeared HLA-restricted in a later analysis.

The study ran its PCR with 60 Vbeta and 13 Jbeta primers. This table comes from immunoSEQ multiplex PCR, and its TCRdb copy is limited to in-frame clones, with some not included. Of under 200,000 clones listed, around 79% are singletons. The CDR3 runs 14 residues. V lost 7 bases and J 5 bases, leaving 18 bases between the germline ends. Germline V gene data show CDR1 as MNHEY and CDR2 as SMNVEV (reference sequence). The clonotype was recovered from a woman between 45 and 65 years old in good health and CMV-seronegative. The chain recombines TRBV27 with TRBJ2-7, with D perhaps TRBD1 (6 bases). The source material was PBMCs. The CDR3 coding sequence is TGTGCCAGCAAACAGGGAATATTGATCCACGAGCAGTACTTC. Encoded protein: CASKQGILIHEQYF.